This TCR beta chain was recovered during a study of technical replicates of blood from a few donors. Assay: immunoSEQ multiplex PCR; the TCRdb copy retains only in-frame clones and omits some. Of tens of thousands of clones in the sample, roughly 98% were seen once. The CDR3 consists of 15 residues. Germline V CDR1 and CDR2: MNHEY, SVGAGI. The trim removed 7 bases at V and 8 bases at J, leaving 15 bases unmatched. Sequencing was done on a sample of T cells isolated from PBMCs. The V call is TRBV6-5, the J call TRBJ1-2, with 8 bases matching TRBD1. This receptor was obtained from a human donor in good health. CDR3 loop: CASKKPTTGDYGYTF. The CDR3 coding sequence is TGTGCCAGCAAGAAGCCGACGACAGGGGATTACGGCTACACCTTC.